A single sample is the source of the 3 T cell receptor beta chains below, sequenced in a study of immune cell composition in non-small cell lung cancer. The repertoire was sequenced with immunoSEQ multiplex PCR; TCRdb's copy has only in-frame clones and lacks some. The data contain about 1,800 clones, around three quarters of them seen just once; the ten biggest clones take up more than 15%. The normal lung sample lay at least 3 cm, and maximally far, from the tumour. Sequenced input: non-adjacent lung tissue. These TCRs come from a human donor with non-small cell lung cancer.

The rearrangement links TRBV10-1 to TRBJ1-3; 8 nucleotides match TRBD1. Germline V gene data show CDR1 as WNHNN and CDR2 as SYGVQD (reference sequence). The J segment lost 1 base and the V segment lost 3 bases, leaving 5 bases of the junction unmatched. The CDR3 is made up of 16 amino acids. CDR3 in amino acids: CASSESGGPSGNTIYF. Here the CDR3 DNA reads TGCGCCAGCAGTGAATCAGGGGGCCCGTCTGGAAACACCATATATTTT.

The genes are TRBV20-1 and TRBJ2-1, with unresolved D. This CDR3 is built from 11 residues. V lost 6 bases, J lost 7 bases, and 10 bases lay in between. Germline CDR1 DFQATT, CDR2 SNEGSKA (reference sequence). The CDR3 DNA sequence: TGCAGTGCCCAGGCTGGGAATGAGCAGTTCTTC. Encoded protein: CSAQAGNEQFF.

A single count supports this clone. This rearrangement joins TRBV5-1 to TRBJ1-1, with D perhaps matching TRBD1 (6 bases). The CDR3 contains 16 residues. V lost 0 bases and J 8 bases, leaving 20 bases between the germline ends. The germline CDR1 and CDR2 sequences are SGHRS and YFSETQ. Here the CDR3 reads CASSLEQGRVVAEAFF. In DNA form, the CDR3 reads TGCGCCAGCAGCTTGGAGCAGGGGCGTGTGGTCGCGGAAGCTTTCTTT.